This record concerns one T cell receptor (beta chain) sequence. Germline CDR1 reads SGHTA; CDR2 reads FQGNSA. This CDR3 has 15 residues. Trimming removed 1 base from V and 3 bases from J, with 7 bases in between. The data were obtained in a study of T cells in Graves' hyperthyroidism and ophthalmopathy. Amplification of TCR beta CDR3 regions used RNA as the template. The HTBI set primed first-round TCR CDR3 RT-PCR. MiXCR, applied by TCRdb to the multiplex PCR reads, yields one record per CDR3 protein. Found here are around 620,000 distinct CDR3 sequences, under 20% of them singletons; the top ten hold around 4%.

The source of this sequence is a woman in her 30s with Graves' hyperthyroidism. The gene calls are TRBV7-2 and TRBJ1-6; D not certain. Sequencing used blood. CDR3 DNA sequence: TGTGCCAGCAGCTTAGGGGTTGTCTATAATTCACCCCTCCACTTT. Translated, it gives CASSLGVVYNSPLHF.